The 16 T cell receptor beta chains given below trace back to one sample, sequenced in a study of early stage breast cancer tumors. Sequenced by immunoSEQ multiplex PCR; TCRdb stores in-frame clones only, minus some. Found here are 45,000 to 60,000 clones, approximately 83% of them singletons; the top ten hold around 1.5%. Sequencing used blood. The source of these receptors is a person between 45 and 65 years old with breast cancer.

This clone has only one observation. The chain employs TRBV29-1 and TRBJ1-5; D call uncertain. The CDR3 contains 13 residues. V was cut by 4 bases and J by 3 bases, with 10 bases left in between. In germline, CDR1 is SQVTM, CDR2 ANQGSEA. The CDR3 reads CSVGRGDNQPQHF. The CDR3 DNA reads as TGCAGCGTTGGACGCGGGGACAATCAGCCCCAGCATTTT.

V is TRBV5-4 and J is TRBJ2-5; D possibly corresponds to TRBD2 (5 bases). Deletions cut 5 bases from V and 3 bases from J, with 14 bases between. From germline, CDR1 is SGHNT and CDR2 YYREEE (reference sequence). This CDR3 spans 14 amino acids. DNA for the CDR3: TGTGCCAGCAGGCCCGGGAATACAGAAGAGACCCAGTACTTC. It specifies CASRPGNTEETQYF.

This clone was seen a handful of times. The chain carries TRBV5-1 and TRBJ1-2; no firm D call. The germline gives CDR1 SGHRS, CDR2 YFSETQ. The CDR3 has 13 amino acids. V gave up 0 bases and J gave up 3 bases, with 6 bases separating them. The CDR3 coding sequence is TGCGCCAGCAGCTTGGACGGAGACTATGGCTACACCTTC. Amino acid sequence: CASSLDGDYGYTF.

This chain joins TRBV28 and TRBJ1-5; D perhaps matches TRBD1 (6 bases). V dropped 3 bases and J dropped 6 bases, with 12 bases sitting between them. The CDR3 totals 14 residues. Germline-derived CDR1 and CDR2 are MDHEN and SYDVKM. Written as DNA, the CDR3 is TGTGCCAGCAGTTTGGGCTCAGGGGTTCAGCCCCAGCATTTT. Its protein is CASSLGSGVQPQHF.

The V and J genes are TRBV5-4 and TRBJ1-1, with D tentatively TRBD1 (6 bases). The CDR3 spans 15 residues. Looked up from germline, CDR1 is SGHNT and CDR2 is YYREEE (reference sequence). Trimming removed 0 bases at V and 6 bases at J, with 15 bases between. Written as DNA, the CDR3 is TGTGCCAGCAGCTTGGCGGGGGGCGGGGGCCCTGAAGCTTTCTTT. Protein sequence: CASSLAGGGGPEAFF.

CDR3 in amino acids: CASSDRRQGGELFF. For the CDR3, the DNA is TGTGCCAGCAGTGACCGGAGACAGGGCGGGGAGCTGTTTTTT. This rearrangement joins TRBV2 to TRBJ2-2, with 7 bases lining up with TRBD1. Germline trimming cut 3 bases from V and 7 bases from J; bases unmatched to any gene: 5. Germline V lookup: CDR1 SNHLY, CDR2 FYNNEI. This CDR3 has 14 residues.

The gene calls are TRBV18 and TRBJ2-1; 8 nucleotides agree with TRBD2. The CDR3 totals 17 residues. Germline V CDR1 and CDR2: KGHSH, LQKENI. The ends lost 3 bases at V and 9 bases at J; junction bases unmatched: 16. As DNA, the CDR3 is TGTGCCAGCTCACCCCAAAGGACTAGCCCTGGGGACATTGAGCAGTTCTTC. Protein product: CASSPQRTSPGDIEQFF.

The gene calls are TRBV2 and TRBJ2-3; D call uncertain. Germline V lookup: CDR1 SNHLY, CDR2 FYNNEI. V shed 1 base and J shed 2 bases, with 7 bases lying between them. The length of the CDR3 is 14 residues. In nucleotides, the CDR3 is TGTGCCAGCAGTGAAGACGTAGTCACAGATACGCAGTATTTT. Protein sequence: CASSEDVVTDTQYF.

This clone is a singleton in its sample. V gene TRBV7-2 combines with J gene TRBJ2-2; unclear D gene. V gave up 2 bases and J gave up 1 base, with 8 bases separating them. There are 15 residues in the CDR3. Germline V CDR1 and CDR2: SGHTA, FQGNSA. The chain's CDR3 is CASSLWSGNTGELFF. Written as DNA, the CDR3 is TGTGCCAGCAGCTTATGGTCGGGGAACACCGGGGAGCTGTTTTTT.

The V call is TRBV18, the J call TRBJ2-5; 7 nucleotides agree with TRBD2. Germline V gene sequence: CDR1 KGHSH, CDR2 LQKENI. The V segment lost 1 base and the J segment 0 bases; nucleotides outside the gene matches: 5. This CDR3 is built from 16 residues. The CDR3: CASSPRQGGDQETQYF. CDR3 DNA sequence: TGTGCCAGCTCACCACGCCAGGGAGGGGACCAAGAGACCCAGTACTTC.

The CDR3 spells CASSSKGDPGTFF. The CDR3 DNA reads as TGTGCCAGCAGCTCCAAAGGGGACCCGGGGACGTTCTTC. The J gene is TRBJ2-1, the V gene TRBV7-9, with D perhaps being TRBD1 or TRBD2 (5 bases each). The V and J ends lost 4 bases and 15 bases respectively, with 19 bases between them. The germline CDR1 and CDR2 sequences are SEHNR and FQNEAQ (reference sequence). This CDR3 has 13 residues. The variable domain in full, with the rest retrieved from reference TRBV7-9 and TRBJ2-1, is DTGVSQNPRHKITKRGQNVTFRCDPISEHNRLYWYRQTLGQGPEFLTYFQNEAQLEKSRLLSDRFSAERPKGSFSTLEIQRTEQGDSAMYLCASSSKGDPGTFFGPGTRLTVL.

CDR3 loop: CSVVMNWEQYF. CDR3 DNA sequence: TGCAGCGTTGTTATGAATTGGGAGCAGTACTTC. V usage is TRBV29-1 and J usage is TRBJ2-7; D is uncertain. Between the trimmed V and J ends, which lost 4 bases and 7 bases, there was a span of 11 bases. Germline assignment: CDR1 SQVTM and CDR2 ANQGSEA. The CDR3 has 11 residues.

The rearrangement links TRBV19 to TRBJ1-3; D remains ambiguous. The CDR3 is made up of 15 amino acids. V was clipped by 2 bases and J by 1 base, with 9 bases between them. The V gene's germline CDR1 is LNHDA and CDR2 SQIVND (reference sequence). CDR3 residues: CASSIFFASGNTIYF. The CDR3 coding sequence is TGTGCCAGTAGTATATTCTTTGCGTCTGGAAACACCATATATTTT.

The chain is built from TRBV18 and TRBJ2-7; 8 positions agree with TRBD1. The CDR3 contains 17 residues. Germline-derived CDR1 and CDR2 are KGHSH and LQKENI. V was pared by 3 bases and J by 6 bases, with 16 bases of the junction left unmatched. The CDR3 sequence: CASSPYDGQGASVEQYF. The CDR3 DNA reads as TGTGCCAGCTCACCTTACGACGGGCAGGGGGCCTCCGTCGAGCAGTACTTC.

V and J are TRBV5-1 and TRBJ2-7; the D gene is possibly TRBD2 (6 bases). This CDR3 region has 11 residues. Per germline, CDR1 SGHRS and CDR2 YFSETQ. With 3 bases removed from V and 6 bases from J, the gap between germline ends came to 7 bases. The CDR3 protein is CASSSGGEQYF. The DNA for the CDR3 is TGCGCCAGCAGCTCCGGGGGCGAGCAGTACTTC.

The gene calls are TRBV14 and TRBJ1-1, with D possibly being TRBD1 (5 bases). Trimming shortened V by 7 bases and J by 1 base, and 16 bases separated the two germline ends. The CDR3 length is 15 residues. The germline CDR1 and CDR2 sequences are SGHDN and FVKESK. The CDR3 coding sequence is TGTGCCAGCAACACCTTAACAGGTAAGAACACTGAAGCTTTCTTT. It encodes CASNTLTGKNTEAFF. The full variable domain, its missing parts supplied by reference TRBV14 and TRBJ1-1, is EAGVTQFPSHSVIEKGQTVTLRCDPISGHDNLYWYRRVMGKEIKFLLHFVKESKQDESGMPNNRFLAERTGGTYSTLKVQPAELEDSGVYFCASNTLTGKNTEAFFGQGTRLTVV.